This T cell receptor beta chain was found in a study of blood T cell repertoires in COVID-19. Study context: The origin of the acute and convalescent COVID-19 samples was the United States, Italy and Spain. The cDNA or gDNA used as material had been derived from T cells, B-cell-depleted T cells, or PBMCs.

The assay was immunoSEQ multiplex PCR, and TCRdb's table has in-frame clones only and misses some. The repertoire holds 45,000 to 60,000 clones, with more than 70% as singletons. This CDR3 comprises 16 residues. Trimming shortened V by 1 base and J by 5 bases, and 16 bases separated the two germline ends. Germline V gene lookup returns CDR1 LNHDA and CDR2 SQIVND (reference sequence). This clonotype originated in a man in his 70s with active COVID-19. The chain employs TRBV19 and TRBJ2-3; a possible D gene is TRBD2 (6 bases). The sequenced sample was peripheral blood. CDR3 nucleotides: TGTGCCAGTAGTATAGCCGGTAGCGGTGGGCGAGATACGCAGTATTTT. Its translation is CASSIAGSGGRDTQYF.